The clone carrying this T cell receptor (beta chain) was counted once. Measured with immunoSEQ multiplex PCR; TCRdb has only the in-frame clones, and not every one. The profile shows about 180,000 clones, about 88% of them singletons. The sample originates from a study of blood T cell repertoires in COVID-19. As for the study in general: Samples of COVID-19 (acute and convalescent) were obtained from the United States, Italy and Spain. In each case, the material was cDNA or gDNA derived from T cells, B-cell-depleted T cells, or PBMCs.

The CDR3 runs 14 residues. V lost 0 bases to trimming and J lost 3 bases, with 8 bases between them. Looked up from germline, CDR1 is LNHDA and CDR2 is SQIVND (reference sequence). Input material: PBMCs or T cells enriched from blood (not recorded which). The TCR sequence derives from a woman aged 18-35 years who had recovered from COVID-19. The rearrangement links TRBV19 to TRBJ1-2, with D possibly matching TRBD1 (5 bases). The CDR3 coding sequence is TGTGCCAGTAGTATAGACAGGGCTGACTATGGCTACACCTTC. This gives the protein CASSIDRADYGYTF.